This T cell receptor (beta chain) derives from a study of blood T cell repertoires in COVID-19. In the study overall: Specimens from acute and convalescent COVID-19 originated in the United States, Italy and Spain. T cells, B-cell-depleted T cells, or PBMCs provided the cDNA or gDNA that served as material.

V lost 1 base to trimming and J lost 7 bases; unmatched junction nucleotides: 4. Germline V gene data show CDR1 as LGHNT and CDR2 as FRNRAP. This CDR3 is built from 14 residues. In the source study's methods: Reference gene primer amplification gave nucleated cell count estimates. Measured with immunoSEQ multiplex PCR; TCRdb has only the in-frame clones, and not every one. That table is the source of V, J and clone size, and D and trimming were worked out from the DNA. The data hold about 240,000 clones, with 87% observed a single time. Material for sequencing was peripheral blood. V and J are TRBV12-5 and TRBJ2-1, with 7 bases that match TRBD1. The TCR was taken from a man between 60 and 75 years old who had recovered from COVID-19. The CDR3 sequence: CASGLAWTGNEQFF. CDR3 DNA: TGTGCTAGTGGTTTGGCCTGGACAGGAAATGAGCAGTTCTTC.